This TCR beta chain stems from a study of radiotherapy plus CTLA-4 blockade in lung cancer. Study-wide results and limits: Reports identified early blood T cell clone dynamics, with interferon-beta, as the best response predictor.

Sequenced by immunoSEQ multiplex PCR; TCRdb stores in-frame clones only, minus some. The repertoire holds 78,000 or so clones, with around 86% as singletons. This CDR3 contains 16 residues. The germline CDR1 and CDR2 sequences are SEHNR and FQNEAQ (reference sequence). The J segment lost 1 base and the V segment lost 5 bases, leaving 7 bases of the junction unmatched. Points on this clone: Its target is not known.

This rearrangement joins TRBV7-9 to TRBJ2-5; 10 bases agree with TRBD2. The sequences come from peripheral blood, collected from a patient treated with radiotherapy plus ipilimumab. The TCR sequence derives from a human donor with non-small cell lung cancer who had stable disease on radiotherapy plus ipilimumab. In nucleotides, the CDR3 is TGTGCCAGCAGCCATTCTAGCGGGAGCCCCCAAGAGACCCAGTACTTC. Protein product: CASSHSSGSPQETQYF.